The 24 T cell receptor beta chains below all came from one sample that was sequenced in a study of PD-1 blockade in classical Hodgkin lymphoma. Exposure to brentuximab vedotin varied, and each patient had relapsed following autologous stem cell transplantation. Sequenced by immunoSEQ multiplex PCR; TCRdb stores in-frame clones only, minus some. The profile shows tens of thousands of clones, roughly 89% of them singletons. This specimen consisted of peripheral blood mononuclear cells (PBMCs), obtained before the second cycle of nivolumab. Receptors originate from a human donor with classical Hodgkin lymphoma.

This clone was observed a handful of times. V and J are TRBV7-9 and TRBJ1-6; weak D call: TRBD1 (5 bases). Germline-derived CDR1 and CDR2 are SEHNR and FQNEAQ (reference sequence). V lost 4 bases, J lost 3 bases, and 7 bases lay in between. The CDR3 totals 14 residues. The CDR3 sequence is CASSWDGYNSPLHF. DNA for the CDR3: TGTGCCAGCAGCTGGGACGGCTATAATTCACCCCTCCACTTT. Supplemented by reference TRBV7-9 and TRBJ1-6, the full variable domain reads DTGVSQNPRHKITKRGQNVTFRCDPISEHNRLYWYRQTLGQGPEFLTYFQNEAQLEKSRLLSDRFSAERPKGSFSTLEIQRTEQGDSAMYLCASSWDGYNSPLHFGNGTRLTVT.

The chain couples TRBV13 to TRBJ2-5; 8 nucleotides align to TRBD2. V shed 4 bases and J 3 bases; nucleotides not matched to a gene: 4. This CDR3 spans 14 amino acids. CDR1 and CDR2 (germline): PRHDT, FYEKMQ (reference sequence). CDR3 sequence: CASSSTGLEETQYF. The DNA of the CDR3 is TGTGCCAGCAGCTCAACGGGACTAGAAGAGACCCAGTACTTC.

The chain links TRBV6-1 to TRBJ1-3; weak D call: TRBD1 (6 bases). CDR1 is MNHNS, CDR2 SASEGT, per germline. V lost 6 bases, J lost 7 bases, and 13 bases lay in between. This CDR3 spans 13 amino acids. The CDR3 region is CASSWLQGNTIYF. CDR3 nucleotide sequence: TGTGCCAGCAGCTGGTTACAGGGTAACACCATATATTTT.

The chain's CDR3 is CASSESFTSGGVFADTQYF. Here the CDR3 DNA reads TGCGCCAGCAGTGAGTCGTTCACTAGCGGGGGGGTTTTCGCAGATACGCAGTATTTT. The chain links TRBV10-2 to TRBJ2-3, with 13 bases aligning to TRBD2. Germline V gives CDR1 WSHSY, CDR2 SAAADI. This CDR3 contains 19 residues. Losses at the gene ends were 0 bases for V and 4 bases for J; bases not matched to a gene: 10.

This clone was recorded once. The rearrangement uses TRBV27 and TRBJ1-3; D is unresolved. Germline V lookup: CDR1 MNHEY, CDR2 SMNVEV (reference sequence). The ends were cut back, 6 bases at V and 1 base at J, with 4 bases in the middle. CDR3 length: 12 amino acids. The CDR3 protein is CASRISGNTIYF. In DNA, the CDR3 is TGTGCCAGCAGAATATCTGGAAACACCATATATTTT.

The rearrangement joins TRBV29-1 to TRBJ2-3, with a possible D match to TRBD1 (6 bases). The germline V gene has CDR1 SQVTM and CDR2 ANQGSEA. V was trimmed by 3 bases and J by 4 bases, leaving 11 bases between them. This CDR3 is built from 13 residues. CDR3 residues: CSVEFSGADTQYF. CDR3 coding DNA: TGCAGCGTTGAGTTTTCAGGGGCAGATACGCAGTATTTT.

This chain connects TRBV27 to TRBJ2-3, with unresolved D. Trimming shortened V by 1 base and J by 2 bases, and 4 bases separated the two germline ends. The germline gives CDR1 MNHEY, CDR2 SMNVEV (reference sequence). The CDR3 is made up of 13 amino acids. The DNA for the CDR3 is TGTGCCAGCAGTTTATTCGTCACAGATACGCAGTATTTT. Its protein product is CASSLFVTDTQYF.

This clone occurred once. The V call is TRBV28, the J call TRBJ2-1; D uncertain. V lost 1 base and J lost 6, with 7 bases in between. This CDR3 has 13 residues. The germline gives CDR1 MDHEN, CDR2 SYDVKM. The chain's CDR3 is CASSLYGGNEQFF. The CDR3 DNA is TGTGCCAGCAGTTTATACGGCGGCAATGAGCAGTTCTTC.

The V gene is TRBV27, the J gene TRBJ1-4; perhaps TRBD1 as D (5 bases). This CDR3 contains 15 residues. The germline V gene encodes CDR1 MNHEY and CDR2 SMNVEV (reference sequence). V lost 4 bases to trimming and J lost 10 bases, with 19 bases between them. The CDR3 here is CASSSDRVGIRKLFF. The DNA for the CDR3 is TGTGCCAGCAGTTCCGACAGAGTGGGGATCCGAAAACTGTTTTTT.

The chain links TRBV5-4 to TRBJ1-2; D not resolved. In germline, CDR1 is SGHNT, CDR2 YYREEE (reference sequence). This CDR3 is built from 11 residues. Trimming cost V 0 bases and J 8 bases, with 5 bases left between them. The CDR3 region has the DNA TGTGCCAGCAGCTTGGCCGGGGGCTACACCTTC. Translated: CASSLAGGYTF.

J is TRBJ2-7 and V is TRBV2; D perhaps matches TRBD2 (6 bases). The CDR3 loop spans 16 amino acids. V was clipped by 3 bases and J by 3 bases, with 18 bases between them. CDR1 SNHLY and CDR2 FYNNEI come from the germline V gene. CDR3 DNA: TGTGCCAGCAGTGACCTTCTTTTTTTGGAGGGCTACGAGCAGTACTTC. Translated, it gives CASSDLLFLEGYEQYF.

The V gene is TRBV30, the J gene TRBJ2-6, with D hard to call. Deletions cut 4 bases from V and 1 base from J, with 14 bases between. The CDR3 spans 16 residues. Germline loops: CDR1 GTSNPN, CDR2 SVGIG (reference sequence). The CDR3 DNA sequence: TGTGCCTGGAAGCCCCCGCAGATTTCTGGGGCCAACGTCCTGACTTTC. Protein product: CAWKPPQISGANVLTF.

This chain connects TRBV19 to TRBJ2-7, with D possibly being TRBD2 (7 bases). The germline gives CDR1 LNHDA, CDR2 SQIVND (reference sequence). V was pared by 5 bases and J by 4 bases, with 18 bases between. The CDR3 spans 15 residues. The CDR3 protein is CASSWGGPRRYEQYF. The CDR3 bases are TGTGCCAGTAGTTGGGGGGGGCCTCGTAGGTACGAGCAGTACTTC.

CDR3 in DNA: TGTGCCAGCAGCTTAGGCGGGGGGCTCTACAATGAGCAGTTCTTC. Its translation is CASSLGGGLYNEQFF. The chain couples TRBV11-2 to TRBJ2-1; 8 positions agree with TRBD2. There are 15 residues in the CDR3. With 1 base clipped from V and 3 bases from J, the junction kept 2 bases outside the gene matches. The germline gives CDR1 SGHAT, CDR2 FQNNGV.

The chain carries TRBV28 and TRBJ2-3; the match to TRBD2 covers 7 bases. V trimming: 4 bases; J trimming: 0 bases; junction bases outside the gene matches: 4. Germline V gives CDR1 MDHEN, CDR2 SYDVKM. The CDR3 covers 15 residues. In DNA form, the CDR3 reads TGTGCCAGCAGTTCAGGACTAGTGAGCACAGATACGCAGTATTTT. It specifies CASSSGLVSTDTQYF.

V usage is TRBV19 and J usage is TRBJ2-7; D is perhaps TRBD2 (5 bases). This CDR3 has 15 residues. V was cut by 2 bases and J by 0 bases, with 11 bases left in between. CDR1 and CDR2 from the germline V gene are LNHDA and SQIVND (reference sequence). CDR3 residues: CASSIPGSSSYEQYF. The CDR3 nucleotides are TGTGCCAGTAGTATACCGGGGTCGAGCTCCTACGAGCAGTACTTC. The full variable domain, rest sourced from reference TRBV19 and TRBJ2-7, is DGGITQSPKYLFRKEGQNVTLSCEQNLNHDAMYWYRQDPGQGLRLIYYSQIVNDFQKGDIAEGYSVSREKKESFPLTVTSAQKNPTAFYLCASSIPGSSSYEQYFGPGTRLTVT.

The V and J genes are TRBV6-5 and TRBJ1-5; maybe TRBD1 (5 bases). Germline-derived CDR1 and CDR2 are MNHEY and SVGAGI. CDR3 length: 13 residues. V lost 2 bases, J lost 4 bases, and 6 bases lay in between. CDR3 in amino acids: CASSYGGNQPQHF. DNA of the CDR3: TGTGCCAGCAGTTACGGGGGTAATCAGCCCCAGCATTTT.

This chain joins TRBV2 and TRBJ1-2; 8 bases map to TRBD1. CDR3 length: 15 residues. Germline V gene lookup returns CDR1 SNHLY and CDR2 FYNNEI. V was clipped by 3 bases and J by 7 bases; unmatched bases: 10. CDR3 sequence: CASSEDRDVIFGYTF. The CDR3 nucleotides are TGTGCCAGCAGTGAGGACAGGGACGTTATTTTTGGCTACACCTTC.

CDR3 amino acids: CATSRTSGSGETQYF. The CDR3 DNA reads TGTGCCACCAGCCGTACTAGCGGGAGTGGAGAGACCCAGTACTTC. The J gene is TRBJ2-5, the V gene TRBV15; 11 nucleotides match TRBD2. CDR1 LNHNV and CDR2 YYDKDF come from the germline V gene (reference sequence). There are 15 residues in the CDR3. V trimming: 5 bases; J trimming: 4 bases; junction bases outside the gene matches: 6.

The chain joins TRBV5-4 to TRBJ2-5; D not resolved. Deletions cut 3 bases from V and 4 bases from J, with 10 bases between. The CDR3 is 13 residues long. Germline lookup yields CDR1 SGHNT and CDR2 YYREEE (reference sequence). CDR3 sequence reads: CASSYEPGETQYF. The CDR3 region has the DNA TGTGCCAGCAGCTACGAGCCCGGAGAGACCCAGTACTTC. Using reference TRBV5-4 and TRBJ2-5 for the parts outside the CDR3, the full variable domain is ETGVTQSPTHLIKTRGQQVTLRCSSQSGHNTVSWYQQALGQGPQFIFQYYREEENGRGNFPPRFSGLQFPNYSSELNVNALELDDSALYLCASSYEPGETQYFGPGTRLLVL.

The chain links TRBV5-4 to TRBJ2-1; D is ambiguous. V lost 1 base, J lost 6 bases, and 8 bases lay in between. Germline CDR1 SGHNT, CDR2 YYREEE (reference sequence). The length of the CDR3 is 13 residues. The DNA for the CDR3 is TGTGCCAGCAGCTTGTGGCCTCCCAATGAGCAGTTCTTC. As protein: CASSLWPPNEQFF.

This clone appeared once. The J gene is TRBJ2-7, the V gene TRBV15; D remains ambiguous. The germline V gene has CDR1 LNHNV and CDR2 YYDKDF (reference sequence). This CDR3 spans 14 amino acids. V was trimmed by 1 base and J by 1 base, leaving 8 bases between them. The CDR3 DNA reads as TGTGCCACCAGCAGAGTCGGAGCTTCCTACGAGCAGTACTTC. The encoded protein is CATSRVGASYEQYF.

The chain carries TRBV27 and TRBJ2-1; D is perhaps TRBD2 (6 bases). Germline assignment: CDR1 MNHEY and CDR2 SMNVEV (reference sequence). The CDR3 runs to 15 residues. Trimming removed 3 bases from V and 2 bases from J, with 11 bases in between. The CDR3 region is CASSFWGRTYNEQFF. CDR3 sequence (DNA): TGTGCCAGCAGTTTCTGGGGGAGGACCTACAATGAGCAGTTCTTC.

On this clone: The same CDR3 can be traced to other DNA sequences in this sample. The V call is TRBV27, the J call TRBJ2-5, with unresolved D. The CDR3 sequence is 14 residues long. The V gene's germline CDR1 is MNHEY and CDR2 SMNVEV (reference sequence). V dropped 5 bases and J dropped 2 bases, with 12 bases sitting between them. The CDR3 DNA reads TGTGCCAGCAGTCTCCTGGGTGGACAAGAGACCCAGTACTTC. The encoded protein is CASSLLGGQETQYF.